This T cell receptor (beta chain) was sequenced in a study of early T cells in non-severe SARS-CoV-2 infection. Across the whole study: Unpaired chains resulted from sequencing bulk RNA of unsorted whole blood. Overall study results and limits: Database matching using VDJdb favored anti-spike CD8 responses, with private and CD4 specificities left missing.

This clonotype has just a few counts. What it binds is not known. Separate cDNA molecules each had unique molecular identifiers attached to them. TCRdb redid the calling of the 5' RACE reads with MiXCR, one entry per CDR3 protein. Of some 71,000 distinct CDR3 sequences listed, about 10% are singletons. V shed 5 bases and J shed 4 bases, with 18 bases lying between them. There are 15 residues in the CDR3. Germline CDR1 and CDR2: SEHNR and FQNEAQ (reference sequence). This sequence was found in an adult who was a healthcare worker with PCR-confirmed SARS-CoV-2 infection or an uninfected control (not recorded which). The input for sequencing was whole blood, taken at baseline. The V gene is TRBV7-9, the J gene TRBJ2-7; D is unresolved. CDR3 residues: CASSGPSQGRYEQYF. CDR3 DNA sequence: TGTGCCAGCAGCGGACCAAGTCAAGGGCGATACGAGCAGTACTTC. Full variable domain (rest looked up from reference TRBV7-9 and TRBJ2-7): DTGVSQNPRHKITKRGQNVTFRCDPISEHNRLYWYRQTLGQGPEFLTYFQNEAQLEKSRLLSDRFSAERPKGSFSTLEIQRTEQGDSAMYLCASSGPSQGRYEQYFGPGTRLTVT.